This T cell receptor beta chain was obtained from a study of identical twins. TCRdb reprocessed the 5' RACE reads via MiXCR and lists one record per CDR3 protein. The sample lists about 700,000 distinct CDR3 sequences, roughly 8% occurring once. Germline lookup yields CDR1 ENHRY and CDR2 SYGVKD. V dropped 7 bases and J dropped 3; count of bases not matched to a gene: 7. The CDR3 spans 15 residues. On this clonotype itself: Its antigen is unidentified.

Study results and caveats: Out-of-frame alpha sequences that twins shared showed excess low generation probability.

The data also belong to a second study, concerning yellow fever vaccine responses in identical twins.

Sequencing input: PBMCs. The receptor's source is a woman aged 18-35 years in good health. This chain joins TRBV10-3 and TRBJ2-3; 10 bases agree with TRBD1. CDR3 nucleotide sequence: TGTGCCATCACCGGCCGGGACAGGGGTACAGATACGCAGTATTTT. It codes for CAITGRDRGTDTQYF.